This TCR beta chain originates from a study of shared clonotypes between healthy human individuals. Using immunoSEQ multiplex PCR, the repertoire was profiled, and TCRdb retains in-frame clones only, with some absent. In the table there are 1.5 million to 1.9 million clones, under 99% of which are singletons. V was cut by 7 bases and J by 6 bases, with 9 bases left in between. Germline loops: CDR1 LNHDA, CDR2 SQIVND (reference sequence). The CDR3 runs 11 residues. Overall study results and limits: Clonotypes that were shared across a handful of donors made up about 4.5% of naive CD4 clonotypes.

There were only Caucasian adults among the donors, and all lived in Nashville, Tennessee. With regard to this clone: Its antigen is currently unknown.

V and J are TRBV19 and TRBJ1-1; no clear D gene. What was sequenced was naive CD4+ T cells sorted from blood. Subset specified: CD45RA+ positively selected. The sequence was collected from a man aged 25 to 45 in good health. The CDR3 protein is CASIIRSEAFF. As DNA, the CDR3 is TGTGCCAGTATCATTCGGTCTGAAGCTTTCTTT.